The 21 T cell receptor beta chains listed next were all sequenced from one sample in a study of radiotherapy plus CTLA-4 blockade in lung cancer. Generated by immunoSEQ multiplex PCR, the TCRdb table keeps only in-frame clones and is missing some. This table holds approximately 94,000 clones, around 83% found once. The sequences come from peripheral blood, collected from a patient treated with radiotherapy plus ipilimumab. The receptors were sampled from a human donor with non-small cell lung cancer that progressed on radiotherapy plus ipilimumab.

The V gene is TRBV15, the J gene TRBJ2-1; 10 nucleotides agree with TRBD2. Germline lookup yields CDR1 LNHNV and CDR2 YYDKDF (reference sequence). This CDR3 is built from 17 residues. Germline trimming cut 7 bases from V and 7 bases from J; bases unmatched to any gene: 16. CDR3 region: CATKSRSGRAVANEQFF. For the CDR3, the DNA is TGTGCCACCAAATCAAGAAGCGGGAGGGCCGTTGCGAATGAGCAGTTCTTC.

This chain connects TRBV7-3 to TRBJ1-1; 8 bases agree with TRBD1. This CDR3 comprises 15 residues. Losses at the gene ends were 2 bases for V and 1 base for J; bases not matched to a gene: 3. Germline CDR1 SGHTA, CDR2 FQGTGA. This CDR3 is CASSLLGTGNTEAFF. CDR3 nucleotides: TGTGCCAGCAGCTTATTGGGGACAGGGAACACTGAAGCTTTCTTT.

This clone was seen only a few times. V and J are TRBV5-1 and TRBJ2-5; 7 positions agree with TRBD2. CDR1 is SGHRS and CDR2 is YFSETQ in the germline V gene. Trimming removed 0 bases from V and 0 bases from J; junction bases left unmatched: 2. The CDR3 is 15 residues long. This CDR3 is CASSLEGGYQETQYF. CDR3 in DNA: TGCGCCAGCAGCTTGGAGGGAGGGTACCAAGAGACCCAGTACTTC. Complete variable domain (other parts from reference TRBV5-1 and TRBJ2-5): KAGVTQTPRYLIKTRGQQVTLSCSPISGHRSVSWYQQTPGQGLQFLFEYFSETQRNKGNFPGRFSGRQFSNSRSEMNVSTLELGDSALYLCASSLEGGYQETQYFGPGTRLLVL.

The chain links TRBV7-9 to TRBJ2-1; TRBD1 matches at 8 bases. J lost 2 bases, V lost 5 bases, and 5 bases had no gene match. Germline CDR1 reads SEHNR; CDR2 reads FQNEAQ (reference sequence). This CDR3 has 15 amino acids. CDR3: CASSTSGGAYNEQFF. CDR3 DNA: TGTGCCAGCAGCACCTCAGGGGGCGCCTACAATGAGCAGTTCTTC.

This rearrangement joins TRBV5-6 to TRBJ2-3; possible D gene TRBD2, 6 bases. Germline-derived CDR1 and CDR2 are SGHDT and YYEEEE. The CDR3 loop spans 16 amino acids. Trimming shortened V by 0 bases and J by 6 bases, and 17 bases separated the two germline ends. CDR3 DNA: TGTGCCAGCAGCTTGGGCGCCGGGAGACGGGCGGATACGCAGTATTTT. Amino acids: CASSLGAGRRADTQYF.

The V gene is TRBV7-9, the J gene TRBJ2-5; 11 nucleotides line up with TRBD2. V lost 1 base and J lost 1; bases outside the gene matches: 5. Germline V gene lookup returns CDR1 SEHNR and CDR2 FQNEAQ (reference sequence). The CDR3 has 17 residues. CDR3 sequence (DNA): TGTGCCAGCAGCTTAGAGGGACTAGCGGTACCCCAAGAGACCCAGTACTTC. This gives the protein CASSLEGLAVPQETQYF. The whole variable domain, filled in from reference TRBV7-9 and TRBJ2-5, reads DTGVSQNPRHKITKRGQNVTFRCDPISEHNRLYWYRQTLGQGPEFLTYFQNEAQLEKSRLLSDRFSAERPKGSFSTLEIQRTEQGDSAMYLCASSLEGLAVPQETQYFGPGTRLLVL.

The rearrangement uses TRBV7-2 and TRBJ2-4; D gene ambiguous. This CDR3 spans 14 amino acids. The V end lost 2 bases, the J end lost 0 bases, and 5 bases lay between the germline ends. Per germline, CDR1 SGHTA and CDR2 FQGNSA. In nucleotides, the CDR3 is TGTGCCAGCAGCTTACGGCTAGCCAAAAACATTCAGTACTTC. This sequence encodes CASSLRLAKNIQYF. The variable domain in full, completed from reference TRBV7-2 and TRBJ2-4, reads GAGVSQSPSNKVTEKGKDVELRCDPISGHTALYWYRQSLGQGLEFLIYFQGNSAPDKSGLPSDRFSAERTGGSVSTLTIQRTQQEDSAVYLCASSLRLAKNIQYFGAGTRLSVL.

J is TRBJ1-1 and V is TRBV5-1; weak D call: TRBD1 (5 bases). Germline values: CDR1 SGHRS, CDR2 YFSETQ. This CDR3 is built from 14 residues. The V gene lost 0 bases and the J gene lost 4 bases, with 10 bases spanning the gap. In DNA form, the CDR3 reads TGCGCCAGCAGCTTGGGGGGCGTCAGCACTGAAGCTTTCTTT. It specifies CASSLGGVSTEAFF.

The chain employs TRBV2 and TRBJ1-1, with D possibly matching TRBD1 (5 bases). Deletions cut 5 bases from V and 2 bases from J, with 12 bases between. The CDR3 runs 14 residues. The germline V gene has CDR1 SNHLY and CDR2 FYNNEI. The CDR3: CASSYSGYNTEAFF. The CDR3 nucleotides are TGTGCCAGCAGTTATTCAGGGTACAACACTGAAGCTTTCTTT.

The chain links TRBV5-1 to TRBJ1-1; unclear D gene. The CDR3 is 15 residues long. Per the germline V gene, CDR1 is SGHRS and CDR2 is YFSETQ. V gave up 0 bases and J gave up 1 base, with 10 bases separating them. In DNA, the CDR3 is TGCGCCAGCAGCTTGGTGGCGGCCGGGAACACTGAAGCTTTCTTT. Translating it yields CASSLVAAGNTEAFF.

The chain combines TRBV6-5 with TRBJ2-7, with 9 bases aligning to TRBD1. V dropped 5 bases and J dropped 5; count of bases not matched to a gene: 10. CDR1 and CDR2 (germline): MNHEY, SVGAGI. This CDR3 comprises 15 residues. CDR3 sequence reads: CASSHGGTGIHEQYF. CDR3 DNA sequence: TGTGCCAGCAGTCACGGAGGGACAGGGATCCACGAGCAGTACTTC.

CDR3 in amino acids: CASSPTQGSHTEAFF. CDR3 nucleotides: TGTGCCAGCAGCCCGACCCAGGGAAGTCACACTGAAGCTTTCTTT. The chain couples TRBV28 to TRBJ1-1; tentatively, D is TRBD1 (5 bases). CDR1 and CDR2 from the germline V gene are MDHEN and SYDVKM. This CDR3 region has 15 residues. V gave up 6 bases and J gave up 3 bases, with 17 bases separating them.

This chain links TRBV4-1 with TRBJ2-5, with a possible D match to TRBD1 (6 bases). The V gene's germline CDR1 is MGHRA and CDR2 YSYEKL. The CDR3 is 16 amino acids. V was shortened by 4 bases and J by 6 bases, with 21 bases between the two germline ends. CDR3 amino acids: CASSRAVTGPEQTQYF. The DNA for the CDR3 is TGCGCCAGCAGCCGCGCGGTGACAGGTCCCGAGCAGACCCAGTACTTC.

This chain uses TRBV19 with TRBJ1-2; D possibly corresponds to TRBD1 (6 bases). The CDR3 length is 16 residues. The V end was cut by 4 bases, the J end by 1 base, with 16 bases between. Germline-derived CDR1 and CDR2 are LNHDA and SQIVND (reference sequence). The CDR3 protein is CASSTATGSGNYGYTF. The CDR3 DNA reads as TGTGCCAGTAGTACCGCCACAGGGAGCGGTAACTATGGCTACACCTTC.

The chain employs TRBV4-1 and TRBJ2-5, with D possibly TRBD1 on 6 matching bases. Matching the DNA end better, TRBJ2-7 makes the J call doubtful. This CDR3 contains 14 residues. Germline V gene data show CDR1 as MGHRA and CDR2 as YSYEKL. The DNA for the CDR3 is TGCGCCAGTTCCCCGGTAGGGGGTGGTTACGAGCAGTACTTC. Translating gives CASSPVGGGYEQYF.

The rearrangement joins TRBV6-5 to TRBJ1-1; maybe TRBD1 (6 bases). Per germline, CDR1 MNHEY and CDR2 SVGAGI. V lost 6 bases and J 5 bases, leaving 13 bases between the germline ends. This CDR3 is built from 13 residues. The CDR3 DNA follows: TGTGCCAGCAGCATACAGGGAAGTACTGAAGCTTTCTTT. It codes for CASSIQGSTEAFF.

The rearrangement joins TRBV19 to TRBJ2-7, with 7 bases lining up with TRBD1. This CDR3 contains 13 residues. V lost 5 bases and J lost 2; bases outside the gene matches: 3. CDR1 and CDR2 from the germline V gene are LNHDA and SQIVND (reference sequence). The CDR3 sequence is CASSPGQTYEQYV. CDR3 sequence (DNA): TGTGCCAGTAGTCCGGGACAGACCTACGAGCAGTACGTC.

Written as DNA, the CDR3 is TGTGCCAGTCGGGACAGGGGTTCGGAGACCCAGTACTTC. It encodes CASRDRGSETQYF. The V call is TRBV2, the J call TRBJ2-5; 10 positions agree with TRBD1. With 9 bases clipped from V and 5 bases from J, the junction kept 6 bases outside the gene matches. This CDR3 is 13 amino acids long. Germline V gene sequence: CDR1 SNHLY, CDR2 FYNNEI.

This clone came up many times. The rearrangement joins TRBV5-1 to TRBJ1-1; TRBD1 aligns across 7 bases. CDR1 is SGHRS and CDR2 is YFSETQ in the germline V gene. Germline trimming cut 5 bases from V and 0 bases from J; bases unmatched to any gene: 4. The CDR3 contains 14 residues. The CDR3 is CASRAGGVNTEAFF. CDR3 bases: TGCGCCAGCAGAGCAGGGGGGGTGAACACTGAAGCTTTCTTT. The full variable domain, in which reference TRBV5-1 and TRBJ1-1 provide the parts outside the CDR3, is KAGVTQTPRYLIKTRGQQVTLSCSPISGHRSVSWYQQTPGQGLQFLFEYFSETQRNKGNFPGRFSGRQFSNSRSEMNVSTLELGDSALYLCASRAGGVNTEAFFGQGTRLTVV.

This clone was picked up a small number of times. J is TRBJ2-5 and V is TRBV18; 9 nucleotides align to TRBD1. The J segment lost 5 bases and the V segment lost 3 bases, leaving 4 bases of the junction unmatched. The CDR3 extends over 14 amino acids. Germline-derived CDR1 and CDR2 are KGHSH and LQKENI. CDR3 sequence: CASSPIQGAETQYF. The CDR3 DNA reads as TGTGCCAGCTCACCGATACAGGGGGCTGAGACCCAGTACTTC.

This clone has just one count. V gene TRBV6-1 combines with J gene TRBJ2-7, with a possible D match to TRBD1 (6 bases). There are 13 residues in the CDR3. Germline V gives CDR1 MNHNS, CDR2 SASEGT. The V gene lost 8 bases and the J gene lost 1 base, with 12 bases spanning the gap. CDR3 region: CASVAGASYEQYF. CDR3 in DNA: TGTGCCAGCGTGGCAGGGGCTTCCTACGAGCAGTACTTC.